The present entry profiles one T cell receptor (beta chain) with its context. This record comes from a study of cytomegalovirus exposure and HLA in healthy donors. PCR amplification relied on 60 Vbeta primers (plus 13 Jbeta primers). Some clones are missing from TCRdb's copy, which holds only in-frame ones; the method was immunoSEQ multiplex PCR. The profile shows 150,000 or so clones, approximately 73% of them singletons. The clonotype comes from a woman between 18 and 29 years old in good health and CMV-seronegative. Material for sequencing was PBMCs.

For the CDR3, the DNA is TGTGCCAGCAGCGGGGGCAGGGGGCCTACCTACGAGCAGTACTTC. It is translated as CASSGGRGPTYEQYF. The rearrangement joins TRBV7-2 to TRBJ2-7, with 8 bases that match TRBD1. This CDR3 has 15 amino acids. The V segment lost 5 bases and the J segment 2 bases; nucleotides outside the gene matches: 8. Germline V lookup: CDR1 SGHTA, CDR2 FQGNSA. Combining the CDR3 with reference TRBV7-2 and TRBJ2-7 gives the whole variable domain GAGVSQSPSNKVTEKGKDVELRCDPISGHTALYWYRQSLGQGLEFLIYFQGNSAPDKSGLPSDRFSAERTGGSVSTLTIQRTQQEDSAVYLCASSGGRGPTYEQYFGPGTRLTVT.